This TCR beta chain originates from a study of T cell changes during pregnancy in multiple sclerosis. The ends were cut back, 3 bases at V and 3 bases at J, with 11 bases in the middle. CDR1 and CDR2 (germline): GTSNPN, SVGIG (reference sequence). The length of the CDR3 is 13 residues. Only in-frame clones appear in the TCRdb table, and some are missing; sequencing was by immunoSEQ multiplex PCR. The repertoire has more than 25,000 clones, approximately 86% of them found once; the top ten carry roughly 10%. The clonotype comes from a female donor with multiple sclerosis, enrolled in a pregnancy study. The chain joins TRBV30 to TRBJ2-5, with TRBD2 as a possible D gene (6 bases). Sequenced here: CD8+ T cells from peripheral blood mononuclear cells, sampled in the first trimester of pregnancy. The CDR3 region is CAWRNVAEETQYF. CDR3 coding DNA: TGTGCCTGGAGAAACGTAGCGGAAGAGACCCAGTACTTC. The variable domain in full, with the rest retrieved from reference TRBV30 and TRBJ2-5, is SQTIHQWPATLVQPVGSPLSLECTVEGTSNPNLYWYRQAAGRGLQLLFYSVGIGQISSEVPQNLSASRPQDRQFILSSKKLLLSDSGFYLCAWRNVAEETQYFGPGTRLLVL.